This is a list of T cell receptor beta chains from one sample in a study of blood T cell repertoires in COVID-19. Only in-frame clones appear in the TCRdb table, and some are missing; sequencing was by immunoSEQ multiplex PCR. In the table there are more than 95,000 clones, around 87% of which are singletons. Sequencing used peripheral blood. Every receptor here comes from a man aged 50 or older with acute or convalescent COVID-19. CDR3s include the opening cysteine and the closing phenylalanine or tryptophan. Each record gives: V gene, J gene, clone size, D gene, CDR3 length, CDR3 DNA, CDR3 protein. A D gene is named only where the DNA matches it firmly. A clone size is listed for some rows: how often the clone was seen (once, few, many), or a class if it is expanded.

>TRBV3-1/TRBV3-2|TRBJ2-6|.|TRBD1|13
TGTGCCAGTGGGACAGGGAAGGCCAACGTCCTGACTTTC
CASGTGKANVLTF
>TRBV4-2|TRBJ2-2|.|.|15
TGTGCCAGCAGCCAAGATACCAGTCACACCGGGGAGCTGTTTTTT
CASSQDTSHTGELFF
>TRBV3-1/TRBV3-2|TRBJ1-4|.|.|13
TGTGCCAGCAGCCAAAGAGGAGCTGAAAAACTGTTTTTT
CASSQRGAEKLFF
>TRBV7-2|TRBJ1-6|.|TRBD1|14
TGTGCCAGCAGCCCCGACAGGGGGCTTTCACCCCTCCACTTT
CASSPDRGLSPLHF
>TRBV27|TRBJ2-7|.|TRBD2|12
TGTGCCAGCAGTTCGGGACTAAATGAGCAGTACTTC
CASSSGLNEQYF
>TRBV7-9|TRBJ1-6|.|.|14
TGTGCCAGCAGCTTGGGGGGAGGCGACTCACCCCTCCACTTT
CASSLGGGDSPLHF
>TRBV6-5|TRBJ2-1|.|TRBD1|13
TGTGCCAGCAGTCGAACAGGGGACAATGAGCAGTTCTTC
CASSRTGDNEQFF
>TRBV7-9|TRBJ2-5|.|.|14
TGTGCCAGCAGCTTAGCCCGTAGCCAAGAGACCCAGTACTTC
CASSLARSQETQYF
>TRBV30|TRBJ2-5|.|.|14
TGTGCCTGGACAGTGTCGGGGAGTCCAGAGACCCAGTACTTC
CAWTVSGSPETQYF
>TRBV11-2|TRBJ2-1|.|TRBD2|15
TGTGCCAGCAGGGTAGGAACGGGAGGAGGCAATGAGCAGTTCTTC
CASRVGTGGGNEQFF
>TRBV7-8|TRBJ2-5|.|.|14
TGTGCCAGCAGCTTCGGGCAGGGTGGGGAGACCCAGTACTTC
CASSFGQGGETQYF
>TRBV7-9|TRBJ2-1|.|TRBD2|16
TGTGCCAGCAGCTTGACTAGCGGGACCTCCTACAATGAGCAGTTCTTC
CASSLTSGTSYNEQFF
>TRBV24-1|TRBJ2-3|.|.|16
TGTGCCACCAGTCCTGACGGGAGCGTTAACACAGATACGCAGTATTTT
CATSPDGSVNTDTQYF
>TRBV5-4|TRBJ2-1|.|TRBD2|15
TGTGCCAGCAGCTTGGGGAGCGGGATGAGGGATGAGCAGTTCTTC
CASSLGSGMRDEQFF
>TRBV11-3|TRBJ2-7|.|.|17
TGTGCCAGCAGCTTACTCTCCCCCATTGGGGCCTCCTACGAGCAGTACTTC
CASSLLSPIGASYEQYF
>TRBV27|TRBJ2-1|once|TRBD1|15
TGTGCCACTTCGTACGACAGGGATGGCCCAACAGAGCAGTTCTTC
CATSYDRDGPTEQFF
>TRBV7-9|TRBJ2-3|.|.|12
TGTGCCAGCAGTCCCCAGGGGGATACGCAGTATTTT
CASSPQGDTQYF
>TRBV6-5|TRBJ2-7|.|TRBD1|13
TGTGCCAGCAGCTTGGGACAGCCCTACGAGCAGTACTTC
CASSLGQPYEQYF
>TRBV3-1/TRBV3-2|TRBJ2-5|.|.|15
TGTGCCAGCAGTCCCTTTTTCGGGAGTGGAGAGACCCAGTACTTC
CASSPFFGSGETQYF
>TRBV18|TRBJ2-7|.|TRBD2|15
TGTGCCAGCTCACCACGGACTAGCGGGAGTTACGAGCAGTACTTC
CASSPRTSGSYEQYF